The 23 T cell receptor beta chains below were found in one sample sequenced in a study of cytomegalovirus exposure and HLA in healthy donors. The PCR had 60 Vbeta and 13 Jbeta primers. Profiling relied on immunoSEQ multiplex PCR, and the TCRdb table lists in-frame clones only, not all of them. The sample lists around 190,000 clones, about four fifths occurring once. Sequenced material: PBMCs. The receptors shown here come from a woman between 45 and 65 years old in good health and CMV-seronegative.

The J gene is TRBJ1-1, the V gene TRBV6-6; D unresolved. The germline CDR1 and CDR2 sequences are MNHNY and SVGAGI (reference sequence). V was clipped by 0 bases and J by 1 base, with 6 bases between them. The CDR3 runs 14 residues. The CDR3 DNA reads TGTGCCAGCAGTTACTCAGGCGGGAACACTGAAGCTTTCTTT. It specifies CASSYSGGNTEAFF.

The V call is TRBV11-2, the J call TRBJ2-1; 12 positions agree with TRBD2. V was pared by 7 bases and J by 3 bases, with 13 bases of the junction left unmatched. The CDR3 runs to 18 residues. Germline CDR1 SGHAT, CDR2 FQNNGV. The CDR3 DNA reads TGTGCCAGCATCCAGACTAGCGGGAGTGGCCTGGGCTACAATGAGCAGTTCTTC. Translated: CASIQTSGSGLGYNEQFF.

This rearrangement joins TRBV7-8 to TRBJ1-1; D uncertain. V dropped 5 bases and J dropped 7 bases, with 11 bases sitting between them. This CDR3 has 12 residues. Germline V lookup: CDR1 SGHVS, CDR2 FQNEAQ. The CDR3 sequence is CASSKQRDEAFF. CDR3 DNA sequence: TGTGCCAGCAGCAAACAGCGGGATGAAGCTTTCTTT.

The chain uses TRBV19 and TRBJ1-2, with 8 bases identical to TRBD1. Germline assignment: CDR1 LNHDA and CDR2 SQIVND (reference sequence). With V trimmed by 9 bases and J by 8 bases, 17 bases remained unmatched. The CDR3 extends over 15 amino acids. CDR3 sequence: CASTPEGRGLWGYTF. CDR3 nucleotide sequence: TGTGCCAGCACCCCGGAGGGCAGGGGGCTGTGGGGCTACACCTTC.

The V gene is TRBV28, the J gene TRBJ1-5, with TRBD1 matching over 10 bases. From germline, CDR1 is MDHEN and CDR2 SYDVKM. The CDR3 has 15 residues. After removal of 6 bases from V and 7 bases from J, the junction contained 9 bases not matched to a gene. CDR3 in DNA: TGTGCCAGCAGCGTCGACAGGGGGCTTAACCAGCCCCAGCATTTT. This codes for CASSVDRGLNQPQHF.

The gene calls are TRBV5-1 and TRBJ2-1; 7 bases map to TRBD2. The CDR3 sequence is 18 residues long. With 0 bases clipped from V and 0 bases from J, the junction kept 9 bases outside the gene matches. CDR1 and CDR2 (germline): SGHRS, YFSETQ. CDR3 sequence (DNA): TGCGCCAGCAGCTTGGATCTAGCGGCATGGAGCTCCTACAATGAGCAGTTCTTC. Its translation: CASSLDLAAWSSYNEQFF.

The gene calls are TRBV5-1 and TRBJ1-2; tentatively, D is TRBD1 (5 bases). CDR1 is SGHRS and CDR2 is YFSETQ in the germline V gene. CDR3 length: 14 residues. Trimming stripped 3 bases from V and 0 bases from J, with 9 bases between. The CDR3 DNA reads as TGCGCCAGCAGCTCGGGACTTACTAACTATGGCTACACCTTC. As protein: CASSSGLTNYGYTF.

V gene TRBV9 combines with J gene TRBJ2-3; tentative D call: TRBD2 (5 bases). The length of the CDR3 is 16 residues. Germline CDR1 is SGDLS and CDR2 is YYNGEE. Trimming removed 0 bases from V and 0 bases from J, with 11 bases in between. CDR3 bases: TGTGCCAGCAGCGTAGTTTTAACGGGGAGCACAGATACGCAGTATTTT. Translating gives CASSVVLTGSTDTQYF.

CDR3 nucleotides: TGCGCCAGCAGCTTGCCTCAGAAAGAGACCCAGTACTTC. Residues: CASSLPQKETQYF. The chain recombines TRBV5-1 with TRBJ2-5; D unclear. Per germline, CDR1 SGHRS and CDR2 YFSETQ. Trimming removed 1 base from V and 3 bases from J, with 7 bases in between. There are 13 residues in the CDR3.

This chain links TRBV6-6 with TRBJ2-1, with 10 bases fitting TRBD2. Trimming at V came to 5 bases and at J to 4 bases, leaving 5 bases not matched to a gene. Germline V CDR1 and CDR2: MNHNY, SVGAGI (reference sequence). The CDR3 covers 15 residues. The CDR3, as DNA: TGTGCCAGCAGTCTAGCGGGAGTGGTTTACAATGAGCAGTTCTTC. This sequence encodes CASSLAGVVYNEQFF.

This clone was found a few times. This chain connects TRBV28 to TRBJ2-7; 7 nucleotides align to TRBD1. Germline CDR1 and CDR2: MDHEN and SYDVKM. The CDR3 is made up of 14 amino acids. Trimming cost V 8 bases and J 5 bases; bases outside gene matches: 12. CDR3 amino acids: CASQISGGVNEQYF. CDR3 DNA sequence: TGTGCCAGCCAAATCTCAGGGGGAGTCAACGAGCAGTACTTC.

The V call is TRBV2, the J call TRBJ1-1, with D maybe TRBD1 (6 bases). Trimming took 6 bases from V and 4 from J, leaving 15 bases between them. The CDR3 extends over 14 amino acids. The germline CDR1 and CDR2 sequences are SNHLY and FYNNEI. CDR3 sequence reads: CASRGRGLGTEAFF. CDR3 bases: TGTGCCAGCAGGGGCAGGGGCCTAGGCACTGAAGCTTTCTTT.

The chain is built from TRBV6-5 and TRBJ1-6; D gene ambiguous. Germline values: CDR1 MNHEY, CDR2 SVGAGI. V lost 10 bases to trimming and J lost 3 bases, with 16 bases between them. The CDR3 contains 15 residues. The CDR3 DNA is TGTGCCACCCACGAGGGTGGGCGCTATAATTCACCCCTCCACTTT. It translates to CATHEGGRYNSPLHF.

In nucleotides, the CDR3 is TGTGCCAGCGCCATTTTACAGTCTGGAAACACCATATATTTT. It specifies CASAILQSGNTIYF. V and J are TRBV28 and TRBJ1-3; D not certain. V shed 8 bases and J shed 1 base, with 12 bases lying between them. The CDR3 consists of 14 residues. CDR1 and CDR2 (germline): MDHEN, SYDVKM. The variable domain in full, with the rest retrieved from reference TRBV28 and TRBJ1-3, is DVKVTQSSRYLVKRTGEKVFLECVQDMDHENMFWYRQDPGLGLRLIYFSYDVKMKEKGDIPEGYSVSREKKERFSLILESASTNQTSMYLCASAILQSGNTIYFGEGSWLTVV.

The chain uses TRBV4-1 and TRBJ2-3; TRBD2 is a possible D gene (5 bases). This CDR3 has 17 residues. Per germline, CDR1 MGHRA and CDR2 YSYEKL. With 0 bases removed from V and 2 bases from J, the gap between germline ends came to 15 bases. The CDR3 DNA reads as TGCGCCAGCAGCCAAGAGGGTCCGGACTCCTACACAGATACGCAGTATTTT. Protein: CASSQEGPDSYTDTQYF.

This chain links TRBV19 with TRBJ1-4; D is unclear. The CDR3 contains 16 residues. Trimming removed 3 bases at V and 0 bases at J, with 11 bases between. Germline V gene data show CDR1 as LNHDA and CDR2 as SQIVND (reference sequence). The CDR3 DNA reads as TGTGCCAGTAGTATTCGAGCCGATGCAACTAATGAAAAACTGTTTTTT. This codes for CASSIRADATNEKLFF.

The chain uses TRBV7-9 and TRBJ1-5; D perhaps matches TRBD1 (6 bases). Germline lookup yields CDR1 SEHNR and CDR2 FQNEAQ (reference sequence). The CDR3 is made up of 12 amino acids. V lost 6 bases, J lost 4 bases, and 7 bases lay in between. The CDR3 reads CASRQGNQPQHF. Written as DNA, the CDR3 is TGTGCCAGCAGACAGGGAAATCAGCCCCAGCATTTT.

The chain recombines TRBV2 with TRBJ2-7; 7 bases are a match to TRBD2. V lost 6 bases and J lost 6; bases outside the gene matches: 8. The CDR3 spans 13 residues. Germline CDR1 and CDR2: SNHLY and FYNNEI. CDR3 nucleotide sequence: TGTGCCAGCAGGGGACTACCCTCCGGCGAGCAGTACTTC. Encoded protein: CASRGLPSGEQYF.

The chain couples TRBV9 to TRBJ2-7; 8 nucleotides match TRBD2. CDR1 is SGDLS and CDR2 is YYNGEE in the germline V gene. The length of the CDR3 is 13 residues. J gave up 7 bases and V 4 bases, and 7 bases lay outside the gene matches. CDR3 residues: CASSPGLAREQYF. DNA for the CDR3: TGTGCCAGCAGCCCCGGACTAGCAAGGGAGCAGTACTTC.

The chain's CDR3 is CASSSSFYVDREDTF. CDR3 DNA: TGTGCCAGCAGTTCCTCCTTCTACGTGGACAGGGAAGATACCTTC. The chain links TRBV28 to TRBJ1-2, with 8 bases aligning to TRBD1. Germline V gives CDR1 MDHEN, CDR2 SYDVKM. V lost 4 bases, J lost 14 bases, and 18 bases stayed unmatched. The CDR3 covers 15 residues.

The chain carries TRBV6-5 and TRBJ1-3, with a possible D match to TRBD1 (6 bases). The CDR3 runs to 14 residues. V was pared by 8 bases and J by 3 bases, with 14 bases between. Germline CDR1 and CDR2: MNHEY and SVGAGI. CDR3 nucleotides: TGTGCCAGCGCGAGAGGGGGGGATGGAAACACCATATATTTT. Translated: CASARGGDGNTIYF.

The chain employs TRBV10-3 and TRBJ1-1; D call uncertain. V lost 0 bases to trimming and J lost 7 bases, with 6 bases between them. From germline, CDR1 is ENHRY and CDR2 SYGVKD. CDR3 length: 12 residues. CDR3 in amino acids: CAISESFGEAFF. The CDR3 DNA sequence: TGTGCCATCAGTGAGTCTTTCGGTGAAGCTTTCTTT.

V and J are TRBV27 and TRBJ2-1; the match to TRBD2 covers 7 bases. V lost 3 bases and J lost 0; bases outside the gene matches: 5. This CDR3 has 16 amino acids. Germline assignment: CDR1 MNHEY and CDR2 SMNVEV (reference sequence). CDR3 DNA: TGTGCCAGCAGTTTCCGCGGGAGAGTCTCCTACAATGAGCAGTTCTTC. Translation: CASSFRGRVSYNEQFF.